The 2 T cell receptor beta chains below all came from one sample that was sequenced in a study of CD8+ T cells in alopecia areata. Treatment reported: oral pan-JAK inhibitor, 5-10 mg twice daily. Sequencing templates came from extracted RNA that was reverse transcribed into cDNA. The table came from immunoSEQ multiplex PCR; TCRdb's copy has only in-frame clones and leaves some out. Of 160,000 or so clones in the sample, 65% were seen once. This material consisted of CD4+ T cells sorted from blood, taken at week 4, from a patient treated with tofacitinib. The origin of the receptors is a human donor with alopecia areata.

V gene TRBV7-8 combines with J gene TRBJ2-7; 7 nucleotides align to TRBD1. The CDR3 contains 15 residues. V lost 5 bases to trimming and J lost 4 bases; unmatched junction nucleotides: 11. In germline, CDR1 is SGHVS, CDR2 FQNEAQ. The CDR3 here is CASSPRQGLPYEQYF. The CDR3 DNA reads as TGTGCCAGCAGCCCTCGACAGGGTCTTCCTTACGAGCAGTACTTC.

V usage is TRBV15 and J usage is TRBJ1-2; D perhaps matches TRBD1 (6 bases). Trimming took 5 bases from V and 4 from J, leaving 20 bases between them. The V gene's germline CDR1 is LNHNV and CDR2 YYDKDF (reference sequence). This CDR3 region has 16 residues. The CDR3 loop reads CATSGGVRGWSYGYTF. DNA of the CDR3: TGTGCCACCAGCGGAGGAGTCAGGGGATGGAGCTATGGCTACACCTTC.